This is a list of T cell receptor beta chains from one sample in a study of control samples from healthy donors and cancer patients. Profiling relied on immunoSEQ multiplex PCR, and the TCRdb table lists in-frame clones only, not all of them. The table has more than 75,000 clones, about 79% seen once; the top ten hold about 11%. The sequenced sample was blood. The receptors stem from a woman in her 30s in good health. The CDR3 runs from the conserved cysteine through the conserved F or W. The order of the fields is J gene, V gene, D gene, clone size, CDR3 DNA, CDR3 protein. A D gene is named only where the DNA matches it firmly. Rows give clone size only sometimes, using once, few, many, or a class for an expanded clone.

TRBJ2-3,TRBV7-2,-,-,TGTGCCAGCAGCTTGGCTGTCCGGGGAGATACGCAGTATTTT,CASSLAVRGDTQYF
TRBJ2-3,TRBV2,-,few,TGTGCCAGCGGGATCACAGATACGCAGTATTTT,CASGITDTQYF
TRBJ1-2,TRBV5-1,TRBD1,-,TGCGCCAGCAGCCCCGGGACAGGGGGAGCTACGGTATATGGCTACACCTTC,CASSPGTGGATVYGYTF
TRBJ2-3,TRBV29-1,-,-,TGCAGCGTTGAAACGGGTCTCACAGATACGCAGTATTTT,CSVETGLTDTQYF
TRBJ1-6,TRBV11-2,-,-,TGTGCCAGCAGCGGGAGTGGGGACTCACCCCTCCACTTT,CASSGSGDSPLHF
TRBJ2-1,TRBV15,-,-,TGTGCCACCAGCAGAGATCGGTGGGGATACAATGAGCAGTTCTTC,CATSRDRWGYNEQFF
TRBJ2-4,TRBV24-1,-,-,TGTGCCACCAGTGAGAAGGGGGGGAACATAGCCAAAAACATTCAGTACTTC,CATSEKGGNIAKNIQYF
TRBJ1-5,TRBV19,TRBD1,-,TGTGCCAGTAGTGTTGACAGGGAGAAGCCCCAGCATTTT,CASSVDREKPQHF
TRBJ2-7,TRBV7-6,TRBD2,once,TGTGCCAGCAGCATAATTCGTAGCGGGGGGGCCTTAACGTACGAGCAGTACTTC,CASSIIRSGGALTYEQYF
TRBJ2-3,TRBV7-2,TRBD1,-,TGTGCCAGCAGACATACCGGGACAGGGGGACAAGATACGCAGTATTTT,CASRHTGTGGQDTQYF
TRBJ2-2,TRBV19,TRBD2,-,TGTGCCAGTAGTATCCCCCGGACTAGCGGATCCACCGGGGAGCTGTTTTTT,CASSIPRTSGSTGELFF
TRBJ2-1,TRBV2,TRBD1,-,TGTGCCAGCACCGGGACAGGGGCCTTCAATGAGCAGTTCTTC,CASTGTGAFNEQFF
TRBJ2-3,TRBV7-2,-,-,TGTGCCAGCAGCTTAGGCACGGGGCTAGGGGATACGCAGTATTTT,CASSLGTGLGDTQYF
TRBJ1-1,TRBV2,TRBD1,-,TGTGCCAGTCGGGACAGGGAGTTCTTCCCAGCTGAAGCTTTCTTT,CASRDREFFPAEAFF
TRBJ2-3,TRBV5-6,TRBD1,-,TGTGCCAGCAGCTTGGAAGGACAGGCCACAGATACGCAGTATTTT,CASSLEGQATDTQYF
TRBJ2-3,TRBV6-4,-,-,TGTGCCAGCAGTGACTCGAGGACATCAAACACAGATACGCAGTATTTT,CASSDSRTSNTDTQYF
TRBJ2-1,TRBV4-1,-,once,TGCGCCAGCAGCCATGACCTAGGCCCGTACAATGAGCAGTTCTTC,CASSHDLGPYNEQFF
TRBJ2-3,TRBV19,-,-,TGTGCCAGCCAGCGGACATTCACAGATACGCAGTATTTT,CASQRTFTDTQYF
TRBJ2-5,TRBV18,-,-,TGTGCCAGCTCACGTCAGGGGTACTCAGAGACCCAGTACTTC,CASSRQGYSETQYF
TRBJ1-3,TRBV30,-,-,TGTGCCTGGAGTCCTGGCGGGGGAAACACCATATATTTT,CAWSPGGGNTIYF
TRBJ1-4,TRBV7-8,TRBD1,-,TGTGCCAGCAGCTTAGGAGGGACAGGAGGGGAAAAACTGTTTTTT,CASSLGGTGGEKLFF
TRBJ1-1,TRBV19,-,few,TGTGCCAGTAGTATGGTTGGTCTGAACACTGAAGCTTTCTTT,CASSMVGLNTEAFF
TRBJ1-2,TRBV19,-,-,TGTGCCAGTAGTAGTCCAGTCTATGGCTACACCTTC,CASSSPVYGYTF
TRBJ2-5,TRBV2,TRBD1,-,TGTGCCAGCAGTCAACAGGGGGCCGAGACCCAGTACTTC,CASSQQGAETQYF
TRBJ2-5,TRBV5-1,-,-,TGCGCCAGCAGCATCGACCAAGAGACCCAGTACTTC,CASSIDQETQYF
TRBJ1-5,TRBV5-8,TRBD1,-,TGTGCCAGCAGCCGGACAGGAGGAGGGGAAAATCAGCCCCAGCATTTT,CASSRTGGGENQPQHF
TRBJ2-3,TRBV5-1,TRBD1,once,TGCGCCAGCAGCGCAGGGGGCCAAGGGGATACGCAGTATTTT,CASSAGGQGDTQYF
TRBJ2-6,TRBV7-3,-,once,TGTGCCAGCAGTCCCGGGAGCGCTGGGGCCAACGTCCTGACTTTC,CASSPGSAGANVLTF
TRBJ2-3,TRBV5-1,-,-,TGCGCCAGCGCCGGAAATGACCCGGGGGGCCCAGATACGCAGTATTTT,CASAGNDPGGPDTQYF
TRBJ2-2,TRBV7-9,TRBD2,-,TGTGCCAGCAGCTTCCCTAGCGGGGTAAACACCGGGGAGCTGTTTTTT,CASSFPSGVNTGELFF
TRBJ1-5,TRBV5-6,TRBD1,-,TGTGCCAGCAGCCTCCAGGACAGGGACGCTCAGCCCCAGCATTTT,CASSLQDRDAQPQHF
TRBJ2-7,TRBV3-1/TRBV3-2,TRBD2,-,TGTGCCAGCAGCCGAGGGACTAGCGGAGACTTCTACGAGCAGTACTTC,CASSRGTSGDFYEQYF
TRBJ1-1,TRBV5-8,TRBD1,-,TGTGCCAGCAGCCCTCGACAGGGGCCCTGGGTGAACACTGAAGCTTTCTTT,CASSPRQGPWVNTEAFF
TRBJ1-2,TRBV5-6,-,-,TGTGCCAGCAGCTTGAACGGCCTTTATGGCTACACCTTC,CASSLNGLYGYTF
TRBJ1-5,TRBV23-1,-,few,TGCGCCAGCAGTCACCCTATTAATACGGATCAGCCCCAGCATTTT,CASSHPINTDQPQHF
TRBJ1-4,TRBV19,-,-,TGTGCCAGTAGTATACATTGGCCTGGCTTCGCAACTAATGAAAAACTGTTTTTT,CASSIHWPGFATNEKLFF
TRBJ2-5,TRBV6-5,TRBD1,-,TGTGCCAGCAGTTCCAACAGGGGAATGGAGACCCAGTACTTC,CASSSNRGMETQYF
TRBJ1-2,TRBV9,-,few,TGTGCCAGCAGCGTAGACAACTATGGCTACACCTTC,CASSVDNYGYTF
TRBJ2-1,TRBV19,TRBD2,-,TGTGCCAGTAGTTTGGCTAGCGGGGGGGGAGAGCAGTTCTTC,CASSLASGGGEQFF
TRBJ2-5,TRBV7-8,TRBD1,-,TGTGCCAGCAGCTTAAATACAGGGGGCCAAGAGACCCAGTACTTC,CASSLNTGGQETQYF
TRBJ1-1,TRBV5-1,-,-,TGCGCCAGCAGCTTGGATTCCAGGGCGTTGCCTTTCTTT,CASSLDSRALPFF
TRBJ1-6,TRBV5-1,-,-,TGCGCCAGCAGCTTGACCGCAGGGACGAATTCACCCCTCCACTTT,CASSLTAGTNSPLHF
TRBJ2-3,TRBV2,-,-,TGTGCCAGCAGTGAAGCGCGGAAAGGGGCTTGGTATTTT,CASSEARKGAWYF
TRBJ1-2,TRBV7-9,-,-,TGTGCCAGCAGCCCCTCAGCGTTTAACTATGGCTACACCTTC,CASSPSAFNYGYTF
TRBJ2-5,TRBV29-1,-,-,TGCAGCGTTGAAGAGGGGTGGCAAGAGACCCAGTACTTC,CSVEEGWQETQYF
TRBJ1-2,TRBV6-2/TRBV6-3,-,few,TGTGCCAGCAGTTACCGTCCTTTGGGCAGGATCTATGGCTACACCTTC,CASSYRPLGRIYGYTF
TRBJ2-5,TRBV11-2,-,-,TGTGCCAGCAGCAAAGCGGGTCTGTACCAAGAGACCCAGTACTTC,CASSKAGLYQETQYF
TRBJ2-7,TRBV7-8,TRBD1,-,TGTGCCAGCAGCTTAGGGACAGGGTACCTCGGGAACTACGAGCAGTACTTC,CASSLGTGYLGNYEQYF
TRBJ1-1,TRBV3-1/TRBV3-2,-,-,TGTGCCAGCAGCCAAGAGAGGGGTCGCGGTCAAGCTTTCTTT,CASSQERGRGQAFF
TRBJ1-4,TRBV5-1,-,few,TGCGCCAGCAGCTTGGTGTCGGGTGAAAAACTGTTTTTT,CASSLVSGEKLFF